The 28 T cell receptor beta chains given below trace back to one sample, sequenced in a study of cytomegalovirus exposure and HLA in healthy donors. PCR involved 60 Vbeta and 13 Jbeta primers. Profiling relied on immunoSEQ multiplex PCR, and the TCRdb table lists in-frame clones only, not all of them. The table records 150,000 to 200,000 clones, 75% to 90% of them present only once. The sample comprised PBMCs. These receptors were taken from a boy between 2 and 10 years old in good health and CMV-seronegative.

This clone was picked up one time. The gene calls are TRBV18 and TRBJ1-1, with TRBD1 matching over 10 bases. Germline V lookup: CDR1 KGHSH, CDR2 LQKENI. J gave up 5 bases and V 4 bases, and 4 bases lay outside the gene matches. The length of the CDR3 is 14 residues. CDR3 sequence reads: CASSLGTGDTEAFF. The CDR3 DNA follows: TGTGCCAGCTCACTCGGGACAGGGGATACTGAAGCTTTCTTT.

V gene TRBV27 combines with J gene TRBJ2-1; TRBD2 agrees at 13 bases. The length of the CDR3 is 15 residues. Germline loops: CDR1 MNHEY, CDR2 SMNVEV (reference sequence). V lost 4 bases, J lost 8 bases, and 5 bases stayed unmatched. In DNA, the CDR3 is TGTGCCAGCAGTTGGCGGACTAGCGGGAGCGATGAGCAGTTCTTC. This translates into CASSWRTSGSDEQFF.

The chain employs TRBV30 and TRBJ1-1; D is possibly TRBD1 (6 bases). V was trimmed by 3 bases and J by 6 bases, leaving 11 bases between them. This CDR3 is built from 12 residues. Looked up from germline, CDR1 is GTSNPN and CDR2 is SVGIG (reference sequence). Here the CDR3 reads CAWSRGRPEAFF. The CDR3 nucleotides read TGTGCCTGGAGCAGGGGACGGCCTGAAGCTTTCTTT. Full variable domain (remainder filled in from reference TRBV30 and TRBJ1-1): SQTIHQWPATLVQPVGSPLSLECTVEGTSNPNLYWYRQAAGRGLQLLFYSVGIGQISSEVPQNLSASRPQDRQFILSSKKLLLSDSGFYLCAWSRGRPEAFFGQGTRLTVV.

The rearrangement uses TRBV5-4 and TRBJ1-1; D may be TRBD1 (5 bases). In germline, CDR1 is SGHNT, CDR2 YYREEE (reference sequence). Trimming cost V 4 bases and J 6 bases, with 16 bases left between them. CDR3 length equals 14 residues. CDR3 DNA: TGTGCCAGCAGCCCGCCGACGGGGGTTTCTGAAGCTTTCTTT. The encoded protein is CASSPPTGVSEAFF.

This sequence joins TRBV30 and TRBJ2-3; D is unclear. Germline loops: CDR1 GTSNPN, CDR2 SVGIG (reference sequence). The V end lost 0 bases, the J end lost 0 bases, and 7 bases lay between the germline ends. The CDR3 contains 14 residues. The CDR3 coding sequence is TGTGCCTGGAGTGTCGAAGAGAGCACAGATACGCAGTATTTT. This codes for CAWSVEESTDTQYF. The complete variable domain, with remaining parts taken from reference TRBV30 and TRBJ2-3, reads SQTIHQWPATLVQPVGSPLSLECTVEGTSNPNLYWYRQAAGRGLQLLFYSVGIGQISSEVPQNLSASRPQDRQFILSSKKLLLSDSGFYLCAWSVEESTDTQYFGPGTRLTVL.

The CDR3 DNA sequence: TGTGCCAGCAGTTACTCCGGGGCAGATACGCAGTATTTT. The encoded protein is CASSYSGADTQYF. The V call is TRBV6-5, the J call TRBJ2-3; possible D gene TRBD2, 5 bases. This CDR3 comprises 13 residues. Germline loops: CDR1 MNHEY, CDR2 SVGAGI. The V end lost 0 bases, the J end lost 4 bases, and 5 bases lay between the germline ends.

CDR3 amino acids: CSVALTGMSPDTQYF. CDR3 nucleotides: TGCAGCGTTGCTCTGACAGGGATGAGCCCAGATACGCAGTATTTT. This chain joins TRBV29-1 and TRBJ2-3; 7 bases map to TRBD1. J gave up 4 bases and V 4 bases, and 11 bases lay outside the gene matches. CDR3 length: 15 amino acids. Germline values: CDR1 SQVTM, CDR2 ANQGSEA.

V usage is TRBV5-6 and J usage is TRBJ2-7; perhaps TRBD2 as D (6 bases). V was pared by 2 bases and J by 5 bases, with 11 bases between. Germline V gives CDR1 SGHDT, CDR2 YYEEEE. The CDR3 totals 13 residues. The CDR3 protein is CASSFTGGNEQYF. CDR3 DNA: TGTGCCAGCAGCTTTACGGGCGGGAACGAGCAGTACTTC.

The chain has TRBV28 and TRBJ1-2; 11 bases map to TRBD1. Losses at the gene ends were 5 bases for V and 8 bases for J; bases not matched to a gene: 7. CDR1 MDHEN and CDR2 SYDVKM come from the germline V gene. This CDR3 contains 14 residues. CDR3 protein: CASSIGQGAAGYTF. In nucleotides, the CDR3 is TGTGCCAGCAGTATAGGACAGGGGGCGGCCGGCTACACCTTC.

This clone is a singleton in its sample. CDR3 sequence reads: CASSTSGGVNEQYV. Here the CDR3 DNA reads TGTGCCAGCAGTACGAGCGGGGGGGTGAACGAGCAGTACGTC. V is TRBV2 and J is TRBJ2-7; TRBD2 aligns across 10 bases. Germline CDR1 SNHLY, CDR2 FYNNEI. This CDR3 region has 14 residues. With 5 bases clipped from V and 5 bases from J, the junction kept 6 bases outside the gene matches.

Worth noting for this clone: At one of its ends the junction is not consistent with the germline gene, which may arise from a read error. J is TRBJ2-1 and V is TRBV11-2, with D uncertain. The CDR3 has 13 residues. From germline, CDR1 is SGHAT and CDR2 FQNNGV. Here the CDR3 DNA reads TGTGCCAGCAGCTTAGAGGGCTACCATGAGCAGTTCTTC. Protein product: CASSLEGYHEQFF. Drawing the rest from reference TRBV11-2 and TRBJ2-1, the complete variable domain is EAGVAQSPRYKIIEKRQSVAFWCNPISGHATLYWYQQILGQGPKLLIQFQNNGVVDDSQLPKDRFSAERLKGVDSTLKIQPAKLEDSAVYLCASSLEGYHEQFFGPGTRLTVL.

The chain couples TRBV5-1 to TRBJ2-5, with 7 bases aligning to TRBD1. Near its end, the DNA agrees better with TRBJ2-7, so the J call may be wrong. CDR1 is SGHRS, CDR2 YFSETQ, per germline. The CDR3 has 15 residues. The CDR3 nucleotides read TGCGCCAGCAGCTTGGGAGGGGGCTTACTAAACGAGCAGTACTTC. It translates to CASSLGGGLLNEQYF.

The CDR3 region is CASSLDRGSTGELFF. The CDR3 DNA follows: TGTGCCAGCAGCTTAGATAGGGGAAGCACCGGGGAGCTGTTTTTT. The gene calls are TRBV11-3 and TRBJ2-2; TRBD1 is a possible D gene (5 bases). Germline lookup yields CDR1 SGHNT and CDR2 YENEEA. CDR3 length: 15 residues. Trimming shortened V by 0 bases and J by 4 bases, and 9 bases separated the two germline ends.

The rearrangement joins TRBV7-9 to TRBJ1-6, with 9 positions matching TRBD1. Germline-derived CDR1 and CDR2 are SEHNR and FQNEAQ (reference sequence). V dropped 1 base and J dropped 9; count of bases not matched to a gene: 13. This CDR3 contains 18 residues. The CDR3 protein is CASSLGHRGPPKASPLHF. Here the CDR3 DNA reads TGTGCCAGCAGCTTAGGTCACAGGGGGCCTCCAAAAGCTTCACCCCTCCACTTT.

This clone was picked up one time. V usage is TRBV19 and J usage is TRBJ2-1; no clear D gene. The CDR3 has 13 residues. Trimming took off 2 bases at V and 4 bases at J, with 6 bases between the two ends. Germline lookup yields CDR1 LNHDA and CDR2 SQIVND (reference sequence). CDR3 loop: CASSILGYNEQFF. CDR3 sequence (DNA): TGTGCCAGTAGTATACTCGGTTACAATGAGCAGTTCTTC.

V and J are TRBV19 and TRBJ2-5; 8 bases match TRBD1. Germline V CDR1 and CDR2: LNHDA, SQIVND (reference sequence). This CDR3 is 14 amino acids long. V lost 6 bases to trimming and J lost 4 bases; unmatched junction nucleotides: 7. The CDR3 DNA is TGTGCCAGTAGAAAGCAGGGGGCCGGAGAGACCCAGTACTTC. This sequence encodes CASRKQGAGETQYF.

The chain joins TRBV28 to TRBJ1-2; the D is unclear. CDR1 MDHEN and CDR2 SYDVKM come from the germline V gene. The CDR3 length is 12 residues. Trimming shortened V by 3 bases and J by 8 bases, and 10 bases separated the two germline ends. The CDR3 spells CASSFTGTGYTF. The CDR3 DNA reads TGTGCCAGCAGTTTTACGGGTACGGGCTACACCTTC.

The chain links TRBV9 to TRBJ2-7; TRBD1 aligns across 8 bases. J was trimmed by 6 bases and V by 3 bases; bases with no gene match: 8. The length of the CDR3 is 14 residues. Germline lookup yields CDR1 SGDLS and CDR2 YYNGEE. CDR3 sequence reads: CASSAGDRPAEQYF. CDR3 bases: TGTGCCAGCAGCGCCGGGGACAGGCCTGCCGAGCAGTACTTC.

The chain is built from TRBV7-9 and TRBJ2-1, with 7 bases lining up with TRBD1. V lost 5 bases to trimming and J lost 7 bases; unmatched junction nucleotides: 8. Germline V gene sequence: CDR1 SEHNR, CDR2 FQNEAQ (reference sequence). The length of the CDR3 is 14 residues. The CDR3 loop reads CASSKDRLENEQFF. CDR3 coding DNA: TGTGCCAGCAGCAAGGACAGGTTAGAGAATGAGCAGTTCTTC.

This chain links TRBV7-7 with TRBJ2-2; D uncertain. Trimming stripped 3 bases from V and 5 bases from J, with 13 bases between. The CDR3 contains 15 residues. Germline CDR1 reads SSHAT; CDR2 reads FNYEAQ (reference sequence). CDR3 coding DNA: TGTGCCAGCAGCTTCACCACTTCGGGTACCGGGGAGCTGTTTTTT. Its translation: CASSFTTSGTGELFF.

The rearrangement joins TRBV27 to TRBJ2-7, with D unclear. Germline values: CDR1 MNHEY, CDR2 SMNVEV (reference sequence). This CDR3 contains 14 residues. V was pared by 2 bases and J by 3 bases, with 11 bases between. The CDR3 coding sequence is TGTGCCAGCAGTTTAAAACCACACAACTACGAGCAGTACGTC. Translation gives CASSLKPHNYEQYV.

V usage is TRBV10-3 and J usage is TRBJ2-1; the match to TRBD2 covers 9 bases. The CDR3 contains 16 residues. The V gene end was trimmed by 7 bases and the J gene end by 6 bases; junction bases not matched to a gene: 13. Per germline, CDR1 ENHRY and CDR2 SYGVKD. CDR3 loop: CAITSGLAGTLNEQFF. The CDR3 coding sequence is TGTGCCATCACCTCCGGTCTAGCGGGGACTCTCAATGAGCAGTTCTTC.

The CDR3 here is CASSRTGKSSYEQYF. In DNA, the CDR3 is TGTGCCAGCAGCCGGACAGGCAAGAGCTCCTACGAGCAGTACTTC. The chain employs TRBV9 and TRBJ2-7, with 7 nucleotides matching TRBD1. J was trimmed by 0 bases and V by 4 bases; bases with no gene match: 7. The CDR3 runs 15 residues. Germline-derived CDR1 and CDR2 are SGDLS and YYNGEE.

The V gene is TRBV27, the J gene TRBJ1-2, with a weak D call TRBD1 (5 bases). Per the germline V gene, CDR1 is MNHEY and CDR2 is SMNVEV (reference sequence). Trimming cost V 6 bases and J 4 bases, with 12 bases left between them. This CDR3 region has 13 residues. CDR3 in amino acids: CASRGPQPYGYTF. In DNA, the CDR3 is TGTGCCAGCAGGGGGCCTCAGCCCTATGGCTACACCTTC.

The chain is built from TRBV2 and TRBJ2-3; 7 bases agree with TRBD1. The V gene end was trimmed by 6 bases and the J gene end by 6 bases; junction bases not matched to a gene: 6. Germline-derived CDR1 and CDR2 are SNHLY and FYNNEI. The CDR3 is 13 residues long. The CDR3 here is CASRQGTVDTQYF. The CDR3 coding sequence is TGTGCCAGCAGACAGGGGACGGTCGATACGCAGTATTTT.

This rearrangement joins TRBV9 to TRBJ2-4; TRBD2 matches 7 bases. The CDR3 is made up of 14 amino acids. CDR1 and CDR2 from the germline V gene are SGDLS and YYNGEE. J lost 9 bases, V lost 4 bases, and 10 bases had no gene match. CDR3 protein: CASSFRTSDSIQYF. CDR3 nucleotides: TGTGCCAGCAGCTTTAGAACTAGCGATAGCATTCAGTACTTC.

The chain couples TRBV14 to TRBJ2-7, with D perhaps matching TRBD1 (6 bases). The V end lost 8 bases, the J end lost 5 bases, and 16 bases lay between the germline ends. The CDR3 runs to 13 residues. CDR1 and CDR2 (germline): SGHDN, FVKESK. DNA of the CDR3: TGTGCCAGCTCGTATACAGGGTTAAACGAGCAGTACTTC. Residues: CASSYTGLNEQYF.

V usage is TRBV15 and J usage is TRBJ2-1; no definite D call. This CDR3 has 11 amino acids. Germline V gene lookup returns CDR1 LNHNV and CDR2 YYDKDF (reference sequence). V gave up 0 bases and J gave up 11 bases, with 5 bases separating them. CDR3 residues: CATSRDSQQFF. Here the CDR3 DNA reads TGTGCCACCAGCAGAGACAGTCAGCAGTTCTTC.